This TCR beta chain was recorded in a study of blood T cell repertoires in COVID-19. V was pared by 1 base and J by 0 bases, with 4 bases of the junction left unmatched. Germline CDR1 MGHRA, CDR2 YSYEKL. CDR3 length equals 16 residues. The authors' processing: Quantification of nucleated cells was approximated via reference gene primer amplification. Data came from immunoSEQ multiplex PCR; TCRdb stores just in-frame clones and leaves some out. V and J calls and clone size are those listed in that table; D and trimming were worked out from the DNA. The table includes 450,000 to 500,000 clones, approximately 90% detected once.

The sample taken for sequencing was PBMCs or T cells enriched from blood (not recorded which). The rearrangement uses TRBV4-1 and TRBJ1-1; 8 nucleotides line up with TRBD1. The clonotype was recovered from a woman in her sixties or seventies who had recovered from COVID-19. Here the CDR3 reads CASSQVGQGMNTEAFF. CDR3 coding DNA: TGCGCCAGCAGCCAAGTAGGACAGGGTATGAACACTGAAGCTTTCTTT.